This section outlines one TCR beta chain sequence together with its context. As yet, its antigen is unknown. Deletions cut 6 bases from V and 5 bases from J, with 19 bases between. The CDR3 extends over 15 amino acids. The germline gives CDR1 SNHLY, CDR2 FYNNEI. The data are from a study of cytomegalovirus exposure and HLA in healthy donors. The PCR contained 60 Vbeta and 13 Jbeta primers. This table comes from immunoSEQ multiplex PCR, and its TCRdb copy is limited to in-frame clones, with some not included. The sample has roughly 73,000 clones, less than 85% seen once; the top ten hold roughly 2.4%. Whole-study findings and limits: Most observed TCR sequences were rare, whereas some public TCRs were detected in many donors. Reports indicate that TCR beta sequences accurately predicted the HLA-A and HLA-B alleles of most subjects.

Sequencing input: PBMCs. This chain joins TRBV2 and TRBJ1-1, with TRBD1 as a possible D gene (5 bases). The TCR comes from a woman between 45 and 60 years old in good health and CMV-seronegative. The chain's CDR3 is CASSESLPGRTEAFF. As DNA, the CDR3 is TGTGCCAGCAGCGAGTCACTTCCAGGGCGGACTGAAGCTTTCTTT.